The 22 T cell receptor beta chains listed next were all sequenced from one sample in a study of blood T cell repertoires in COVID-19 (dated by TCRdb to the early 2020s). The library was obtained by the immunoSEQ multiplex PCR assay. The table was pulled from immuneACCESS by TCRdb, which kept in-frame rearrangements only. Such tables lose some clones; where checked, under half of the loss comes from unresolved V genes, and the rest has no known cause. Recorded for this sample are about 190,000 clones; over 75% of them occurred a single time. The ten largest clones represent approximately 3% of the sample. Material: peripheral blood. The origin of the receptors is an elderly woman with active or convalescent COVID-19.

The chain uses TRBV5-4 and TRBJ2-7, with a weak D call TRBD1 (6 bases). The germline CDR1 and CDR2 sequences are SGHNT and YYREEE (reference sequence). The CDR3 loop spans 15 amino acids. V was clipped by 4 bases and J by 0 bases, with 14 bases between them. CDR3 in DNA: TGTGCCAGCAGCCCAGGGACAAAGAGCTCCTACGAGCAGTACTTC. Translating gives CASSPGTKSSYEQYF.

This chain connects TRBV6-5 to TRBJ1-1; a weak D match, TRBD1 (5 bases). CDR3 size: 12 residues. V was pared by 6 bases and J by 5 bases, with 10 bases between. The V gene's germline CDR1 is MNHEY and CDR2 SVGAGI. The CDR3: CASRAGWTEAFF. In nucleotides, the CDR3 is TGTGCCAGCAGGGCAGGGTGGACTGAAGCTTTCTTT.

This sequence joins TRBV10-1 and TRBJ1-1; weak D call: TRBD1 (5 bases). The ends were cut back, 4 bases at V and 10 bases at J, with 7 bases in the middle. Germline values: CDR1 WNHNN, CDR2 SYGVQD (reference sequence). The CDR3 is made up of 10 amino acids. This CDR3 reads CASSADTAFF. The CDR3, as DNA: TGCGCCAGCAGTGCGGACACAGCTTTCTTT.

A few counts support this clone. The genes are TRBV28 and TRBJ2-7; 12 bases match TRBD1. Per germline, CDR1 MDHEN and CDR2 SYDVKM. Trimming took 5 bases from V and 7 from J; bases not matched to a gene: 6. CDR3 length: 14 residues. This chain's CDR3 is CASSLGQGAREQYF. The CDR3, as DNA: TGTGCCAGCAGTCTGGGACAGGGGGCTCGGGAGCAGTACTTC.

This clone was counted only a few times. This chain's CDR3 is CASSLMGQVNSPLHF. DNA for the CDR3: TGTGCCAGCAGCCTGATGGGACAGGTTAATTCACCCCTCCACTTT. The chain has TRBV7-2 and TRBJ1-6; TRBD1 agrees at 8 bases. Germline CDR1 and CDR2: SGHTA and FQGNSA. J was trimmed by 6 bases and V by 5 bases; bases with no gene match: 6. This CDR3 comprises 15 residues.

The chain has TRBV12-3 or TRBV12-4 and TRBJ1-1; 10 positions match TRBD1. There are 13 residues in the CDR3. The J segment lost 4 bases and the V segment lost 4 bases, leaving 0 bases of the junction unmatched. The CDR3 DNA sequence: TGTGCCAGCAGTTGGACAGGGGGCACTGAAGCTTTCTTT. This sequence encodes CASSWTGGTEAFF.

J is TRBJ2-1 and V is TRBV28; 9 bases agree with TRBD1. The V gene's germline CDR1 is MDHEN and CDR2 SYDVKM. J lost 6 bases, V lost 6 bases, and 9 bases had no gene match. The CDR3 consists of 15 residues. In DNA, the CDR3 is TGTGCCAGCAGAGCCCTCGGGACAGGGATCAATGAGCAGTTCTTC. Encoded protein: CASRALGTGINEQFF.

This clone was found a few times. The rearrangement links TRBV18 to TRBJ1-6; 8 bases agree with TRBD1. This CDR3 has 15 amino acids. After removal of 5 bases from V and 9 bases from J, the junction contained 9 bases not matched to a gene. Germline lookup yields CDR1 KGHSH and CDR2 LQKENI. The CDR3: CASSAGTGQGSPLHF. The CDR3, as DNA: TGTGCCAGCTCAGCTGGGACAGGTCAGGGTTCACCCCTCCACTTT.

The V call is TRBV6-5, the J call TRBJ1-1, with D perhaps matching TRBD1 (5 bases). In germline, CDR1 is MNHEY, CDR2 SVGAGI. Trimming took off 5 bases at V and 2 bases at J, with 15 bases between the two ends. The CDR3 extends over 15 amino acids. The CDR3 is CASSRGELLNTEAFF. The CDR3, as DNA: TGTGCCAGCAGTAGGGGTGAGCTACTTAACACTGAAGCTTTCTTT.

The gene calls are TRBV4-2 and TRBJ1-1; D gene unclear. V dropped 3 bases and J dropped 8 bases, with 7 bases sitting between them. The length of the CDR3 is 11 residues. Germline CDR1 is LGHNA and CDR2 is YNFKEQ. Written as DNA, the CDR3 is TGTGCCAGCAGCCACGGGGTGGAAGCTTTCTTT. It is translated as CASSHGVEAFF.

The chain is built from TRBV30 and TRBJ1-6; TRBD1 is a possible D gene (5 bases). The CDR3 totals 19 residues. V was shortened by 1 base and J by 0 bases, with 19 bases between the two germline ends. Germline CDR1 is GTSNPN and CDR2 is SVGIG (reference sequence). CDR3 sequence: CAWSGGASTVSSYNSPLHF. The CDR3 DNA reads TGTGCCTGGAGTGGCGGCGCATCGACAGTCAGCTCCTATAATTCACCCCTCCACTTT. The full variable domain, with the rest looked up from reference TRBV30 and TRBJ1-6, is SQTIHQWPATLVQPVGSPLSLECTVEGTSNPNLYWYRQAAGRGLQLLFYSVGIGQISSEVPQNLSASRPQDRQFILSSKKLLLSDSGFYLCAWSGGASTVSSYNSPLHFGNGTRLTVT.

This clone was detected once. The genes are TRBV19 and TRBJ2-7; 7 nucleotides agree with TRBD1. This CDR3 has 13 amino acids. The V and J ends lost 2 bases and 2 bases, in that order; junction bases with no gene match: 0. The germline gives CDR1 LNHDA, CDR2 SQIVND (reference sequence). The CDR3 here is CASSIQGAYEQYF. CDR3 DNA: TGTGCCAGTAGTATACAGGGGGCCTACGAGCAGTACTTC.

This chain links TRBV7-9 with TRBJ2-3; TRBD2 is a possible D gene (7 bases). This CDR3 spans 15 amino acids. Germline V lookup: CDR1 SEHNR, CDR2 FQNEAQ (reference sequence). V lost 1 base to trimming and J lost 5 bases, with 13 bases between them. CDR3 sequence: CASSLVGGLRDTQYF. Here the CDR3 DNA reads TGTGCCAGCAGCTTAGTGGGGGGGCTACGAGATACGCAGTATTTT.

V is TRBV5-1 and J is TRBJ1-1; D is perhaps TRBD1 (6 bases). Germline CDR1 reads SGHRS; CDR2 reads YFSETQ. The V end lost 10 bases, the J end lost 4 bases, and 20 bases lay between the germline ends. The CDR3 totals 14 residues. CDR3 nucleotide sequence: TGCGCCCGCCGGGGGGGGGCAAGCAGCACTGAAGCTTTCTTT. It is translated as CARRGGASSTEAFF.

About this clone: Other DNA sequences in this specimen translate into the identical CDR3. The chain carries TRBV29-1 and TRBJ1-1; no clear D gene. The ends were cut back, 6 bases at V and 0 bases at J, with 8 bases in the middle. This CDR3 region has 12 residues. Germline lookup yields CDR1 SQVTM and CDR2 ANQGSEA. DNA for the CDR3: TGCAGCGTCGCGAATATGAACACTGAAGCTTTCTTT. It specifies CSVANMNTEAFF.

This clone has only a few counts. The rearrangement uses TRBV11-2 and TRBJ2-5; 7 bases line up with TRBD1. V gave up 5 bases and J gave up 4 bases; unmatched junction bases: 10. CDR1 is SGHAT and CDR2 is FQNNGV in the germline V gene. CDR3 size: 15 residues. The CDR3 loop is CASSRGQASVETQYF. CDR3 nucleotide sequence: TGTGCCAGCAGCAGAGGACAGGCGTCCGTAGAGACCCAGTACTTC.

This clone was recorded a few times. The CDR3 loop is CAISVQGSGTEAFF. The CDR3 DNA sequence: TGTGCCATCAGTGTACAGGGATCGGGCACTGAAGCTTTCTTT. The chain couples TRBV10-3 to TRBJ1-1; D is perhaps TRBD1 (6 bases). The CDR3 covers 14 residues. The germline CDR1 and CDR2 sequences are ENHRY and SYGVKD. V gave up 4 bases and J gave up 4 bases, with 13 bases separating them.

The V gene is TRBV5-1, the J gene TRBJ2-3; TRBD1 matches 7 bases. This CDR3 region has 14 residues. The germline gives CDR1 SGHRS, CDR2 YFSETQ. The ends lost 6 bases at V and 0 bases at J; junction bases unmatched: 4. This CDR3 reads CASKTGQSTDTQYF. CDR3 DNA sequence: TGCGCCAGCAAGACGGGACAGAGCACAGATACGCAGTATTTT.

This clone occurred many times. The chain employs TRBV3-1 (or the pseudogene TRBV3-2) and TRBJ2-7, with D maybe TRBD2 (5 bases). The CDR3 is 14 residues long. V dropped 4 bases and J dropped 6 bases, with 16 bases sitting between them. Germline V gene sequence: CDR1 LGHDT, CDR2 YNNKEL (reference sequence). The CDR3 nucleotides are TGTGCCAGCAGCCCCTCTGCGGGCAGGCGCGAGCAGTACTTC. Protein product: CASSPSAGRREQYF.

This clone showed up just once. The chain joins TRBV30 to TRBJ2-6; D may be TRBD1 (6 bases). The CDR3 runs 15 residues. V shed 0 bases and J shed 2 bases, with 8 bases lying between them. Per the germline V gene, CDR1 is GTSNPN and CDR2 is SVGIG (reference sequence). The CDR3 region has the DNA TGTGCCTGGAGTGTAGGACAGCCTGGGGCCAACGTCCTGACTTTC. Amino acid sequence: CAWSVGQPGANVLTF.

The chain is built from TRBV5-5 and TRBJ2-3, with D possibly TRBD1 on 6 matching bases. Germline-derived CDR1 and CDR2 are SGHKS and YYEKEE (reference sequence). The length of the CDR3 is 13 residues. Trimming took off 5 bases at V and 1 base at J, with 8 bases between the two ends. The CDR3 spells CASRRQGTDTQYF. The DNA of the CDR3 is TGTGCCAGCAGGAGACAGGGCACAGATACGCAGTATTTT.

The genes are TRBV2 and TRBJ2-5; 7 nucleotides match TRBD2. The CDR3 consists of 14 residues. Germline trimming cut 7 bases from V and 2 bases from J; bases unmatched to any gene: 7. CDR1 and CDR2 (germline): SNHLY, FYNNEI. The CDR3: CASMANGGQETQYF. For the CDR3, the DNA is TGTGCCAGCATGGCTAACGGGGGGCAAGAGACCCAGTACTTC.